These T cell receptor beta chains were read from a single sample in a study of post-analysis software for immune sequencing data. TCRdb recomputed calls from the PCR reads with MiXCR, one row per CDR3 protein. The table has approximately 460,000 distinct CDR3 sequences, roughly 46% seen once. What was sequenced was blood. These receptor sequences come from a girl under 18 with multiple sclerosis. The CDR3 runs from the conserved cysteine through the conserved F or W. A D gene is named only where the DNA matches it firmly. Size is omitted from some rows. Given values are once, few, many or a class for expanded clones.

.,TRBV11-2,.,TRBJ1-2,TGTGCCAGCAGCTTAGATGAGGCAGACTATGGCTACACCTTC,CASSLDEADYGYTF
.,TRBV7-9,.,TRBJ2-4,TGTGCCAGCAGCTTTGATTTACAGGGAGGAAACATTCAGTACTTC,CASSFDLQGGNIQYF
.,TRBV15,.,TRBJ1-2,TGTGCCACCAGCAGACCGAGGGACGGTGTGCACTATGGCTACACCTTC,CATSRPRDGVHYGYTF
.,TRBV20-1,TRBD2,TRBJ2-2,TGCAGTGCTAGACTCAGGAATAGCGGGAGCGGCACCGGGGAGCTGTTTTTT,CSARLRNSGSGTGELFF
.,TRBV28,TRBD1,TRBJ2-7,TGTGCCAGCAGCGGGACAGTTTACGAGCAGTACTTC,CASSGTVYEQYF
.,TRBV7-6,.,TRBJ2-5,TGTGCCAACTGTTACGCCGGGACTGTCCAAGAGACCCAGTACTTC,CANCYAGTVQETQYF
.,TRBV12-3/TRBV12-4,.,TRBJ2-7,TGTGCCAGCAGCTTTGGAATCCGGACGGTTTCCTACGAGCAGTACTTC,CASSFGIRTVSYEQYF
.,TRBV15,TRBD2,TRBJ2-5,TGTGCCACCAGCAGTCTATCGGGACTAGCGGGCGAGACCCAGTACTTC,CATSSLSGLAGETQYF
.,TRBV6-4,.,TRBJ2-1,TGTGCCAGCAGGGAGGAATTTTCCCACAATGAGCAGTTCTTC,CASREEFSHNEQFF
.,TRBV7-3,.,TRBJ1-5,TGTGCCAGCAGCTTAACGCCCAATCAGCCCCAGCATTTT,CASSLTPNQPQHF
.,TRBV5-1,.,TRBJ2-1,TGCGCCAGCAGCTTGGCCCCGAGTCTAGAAAACAATGAGCAGTTCTTC,CASSLAPSLENNEQFF
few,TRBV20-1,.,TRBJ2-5,TGCAGTGCTGAACCCTTCAGGGCATCCGGCCGCGGGAAGACCCAGTACTTC,CSAEPFRASGRGKTQYF
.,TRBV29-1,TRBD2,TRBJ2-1,TGCAGCGTGAGGGTTCCTACGGGACTAGTTTTGAATGAGCAGTTCTTC,CSVRVPTGLVLNEQFF
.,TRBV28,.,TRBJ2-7,TGTGCCAGCAGTTGGGGGTATCGCTCCTACGAGCAGTACTTC,CASSWGYRSYEQYF
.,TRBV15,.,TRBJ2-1,TGTGCCACCAGCGCGGGGGCTGCGGGTTACGGGCAGTTCTTC,CATSAGAAGYGQFF
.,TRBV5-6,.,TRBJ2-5,TGTGCCAGCAGCTTGGTGGGGATTAGCGAAGAGACCCAGTACTTC,CASSLVGISEETQYF
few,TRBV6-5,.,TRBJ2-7,TGTGCCAGCAGTTACGGGGGCAGGAGCTACGAGCAGTACTTC,CASSYGGRSYEQYF
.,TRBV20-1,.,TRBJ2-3,TGCAGTGCACCGGGCTATAGCACAGATACGCAGTATTTT,CSAPGYSTDTQYF
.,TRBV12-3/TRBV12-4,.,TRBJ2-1,TGTGCCAGCAACTTTGGGGCTGAGCAGTTCTTC,CASNFGAEQFF
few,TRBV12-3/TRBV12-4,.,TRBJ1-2,TGTGCCAGCAGTTCCCGGACCCTTCCGGAGAGGGGCTACACCTTC,CASSSRTLPERGYTF
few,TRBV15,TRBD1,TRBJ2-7,TGTGCCACCAGCAAGGACAGGGTCACCTACGAGCAGTACTTC,CATSKDRVTYEQYF
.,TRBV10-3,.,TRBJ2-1,TGTGCCATCAGTGAGCGGGGCAGCTCGTTCTTC,CAISERGSSFF
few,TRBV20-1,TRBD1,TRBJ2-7,TGCAGTGCTAGAGATATAGGACAGGGGGCATACGAGCAGTACTTC,CSARDIGQGAYEQYF
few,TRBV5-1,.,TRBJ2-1,TGCGCCAGCAATGATTGGGGAGAGCAGTTCTTC,CASNDWGEQFF
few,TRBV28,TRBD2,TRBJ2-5,TGTGCCAGCAGATGGACTAGCGGGAGTGGGGAGACCCAGTACTTC,CASRWTSGSGETQYF
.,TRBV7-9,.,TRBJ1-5,TGTGCCAGCAGCTTCGACAATCAGCCCCAGCATTTT,CASSFDNQPQHF
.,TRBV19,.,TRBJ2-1,TGTGCCAGTAGCCCCTCTACCCTTAACAATGAGCAGTTCTTC,CASSPSTLNNEQFF
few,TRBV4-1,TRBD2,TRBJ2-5,TGCGCCAGCAGCCAAGATGCCCCAGGGCGGGGGGAGCAGTACTTC,CASSQDAPGRGEQYF
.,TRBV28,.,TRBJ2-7,TGTGCCACTGAGGGACATAAGTTATTCCGTAGGGGACTCTCCTACGAGCAGTACTTC,CATEGHKLFRRGLSYEQYF
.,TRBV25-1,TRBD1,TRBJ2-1,TGTGCCAGCAGTCTGGACAGGGTGGGGAGTAGGTTCTTC,CASSLDRVGSRFF
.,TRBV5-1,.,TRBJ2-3,TGCGCCAGCAGCTTTTGCGTGCGCACAGATACGCAGTATTTT,CASSFCVRTDTQYF
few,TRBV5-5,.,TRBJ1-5,TGTGCCAGCAGCCGGGCGGGTACGAGCAATCAGCCCCAGCATTTT,CASSRAGTSNQPQHF
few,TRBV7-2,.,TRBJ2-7,TGTGCCAGCAGCTTAGCTAGCGACTCCTACGAGCAGTACTTC,CASSLASDSYEQYF
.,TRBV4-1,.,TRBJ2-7,TGCGCCAGCAGCCAAGTTGGTAGGTTGGGCGAGCAGTACTTC,CASSQVGRLGEQYF
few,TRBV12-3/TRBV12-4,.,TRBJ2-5,TGTGCCAGCAGTTTAGGGTTAGGGATTGGAGAGACCCAGTACTTC,CASSLGLGIGETQYF
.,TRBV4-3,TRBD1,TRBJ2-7,TGCGCCAGCAGCCCCGGGACAGACCCCTACGAGCAGTACTTC,CASSPGTDPYEQYF
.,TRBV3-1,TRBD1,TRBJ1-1,TGTGCCAGCAGCCAAAAGGACAGGGGGCAGAATGAAGCTTTCTTT,CASSQKDRGQNEAFF
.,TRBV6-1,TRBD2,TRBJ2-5,TGTGCCAGCCACCTAGCAGGGGCTCTCTCTCCGGGACTAGCGGGAGTTGAGGAGCAGTACTTC,CASHLAGALSPGLAGVEEQYF
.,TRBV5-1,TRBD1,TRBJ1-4,TGCGCCAGCGGAACCGGGACAGGGGAGGAAAAACTGTTTTTT,CASGTGTGEEKLFF
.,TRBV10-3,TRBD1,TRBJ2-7,TGTGCCACCCTTAACCGGGACAGGGACAGCTACGAGCAGTACTTC,CATLNRDRDSYEQYF
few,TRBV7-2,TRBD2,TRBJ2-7,TGTGCCAGCAGCTTAGGGGCTAGCGGGAGCCCCTACGAGCAGTACTTC,CASSLGASGSPYEQYF
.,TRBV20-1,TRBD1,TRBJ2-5,TGCAGTGCTAGAGACAGGGGGTCCCAAGAGACCCAGTACTTC,CSARDRGSQETQYF
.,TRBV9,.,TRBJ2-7,TGTGCCAGCAGCGCCCCCCCCACATCGAGCTCCTACGAGCAGTACTTC,CASSAPPTSSSYEQYF
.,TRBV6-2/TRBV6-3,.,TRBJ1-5,TGTGCCAGCAGTACGGGGGGCGCGCAGCCCCAGCATTTT,CASSTGGAQPQHF
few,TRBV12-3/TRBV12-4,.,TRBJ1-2,TGTGCCAGCAGGGGCCTGGTGGTGTCGGATTTCGAATCTAACTATGGCTACACCTTC,CASRGLVVSDFESNYGYTF
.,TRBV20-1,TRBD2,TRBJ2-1,TGCAGTGCTAGGGCCCCCCCAGGCGGGAGCTCCTACAATGAGCAGTTCTTC,CSARAPPGGSSYNEQFF
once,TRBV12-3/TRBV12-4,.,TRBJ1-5,TGTGCCAGCAGCCAGGGGTATCAGCCCCAGCATTTT,CASSQGYQPQHF
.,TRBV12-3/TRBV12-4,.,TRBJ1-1,TGTGCCAGCAGTCAAGAGCCTCTGCCGCGAGCTTTCTTT,CASSQEPLPRAFF
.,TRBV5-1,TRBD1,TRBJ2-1,TGCGCCAGCAGCTTGGCGCGGACAGGAGAGGACAATGAGCAGTTCTTC,CASSLARTGEDNEQFF
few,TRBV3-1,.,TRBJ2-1,TGTGCCAGCAGCCAATTTCAATCGGTCAATGAGCAGTTCTTC,CASSQFQSVNEQFF
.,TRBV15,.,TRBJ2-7,TGTGCCACCAGCGGGGGGTTCCCCTACGAGCAGTACTTC,CATSGGFPYEQYF
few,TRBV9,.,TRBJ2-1,TGTGCCAGCAACCTAGAGAGCTCCTACAATGAGCAGTTCTTC,CASNLESSYNEQFF
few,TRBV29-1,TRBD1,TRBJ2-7,TGCAGCGTTGAGGTCAGGGGACAGGGACCCTACGAGCAGTACTTC,CSVEVRGQGPYEQYF